The 29 T cell receptor beta chains reported below all come from one sample, sequenced in a study of cytomegalovirus exposure and HLA in healthy donors. TCRdb's copy holds only in-frame clones and misses some; the assay was immunoSEQ multiplex PCR. The sample lists roughly 190,000 clones; around 86% were seen once. Specimen: PBMCs. The receptors originated from a woman between 18 and 29 years old in good health and CMV-seronegative.

The chain links TRBV5-4 to TRBJ2-3; D perhaps matches TRBD1 (5 bases). Trimming took 1 base from V and 0 from J, leaving 6 bases between them. Germline V lookup: CDR1 SGHNT, CDR2 YYREEE (reference sequence). The CDR3 totals 14 residues. The CDR3 is CASSLTGSTDTQYF. The CDR3, as DNA: TGTGCCAGCAGCTTGACAGGAAGCACAGATACGCAGTATTTT.

CDR3 loop: CAWSVLTTGQGNYGYTF. The DNA for the CDR3 is TGTGCCTGGAGTGTACTAACTACCGGTCAGGGTAACTATGGCTACACCTTC. The rearrangement uses TRBV30 and TRBJ1-2; a weak D match, TRBD1 (5 bases). The V and J ends lost 0 bases and 1 base respectively, with 18 bases between them. This CDR3 region has 17 residues. The germline gives CDR1 GTSNPN, CDR2 SVGIG (reference sequence).

This clone was detected once. The chain uses TRBV6-1 and TRBJ2-7; 7 bases agree with TRBD2. The germline V gene has CDR1 MNHNS and CDR2 SASEGT. This CDR3 region has 16 residues. V lost 0 bases and J lost 6; bases outside the gene matches: 11. DNA for the CDR3: TGTGCCAGCAGTGAAGCGCGGGGAGGGACTCCTGTCGAGCAGTACTTC. Its translation: CASSEARGGTPVEQYF.

This clone has only a few counts. V and J are TRBV7-6 and TRBJ2-5, with D perhaps matching TRBD1 (6 bases). Trimming shortened V by 2 bases and J by 5 bases, and 6 bases separated the two germline ends. The CDR3 loop spans 12 amino acids. The V gene's germline CDR1 is SGHVS and CDR2 FNYEAQ. The CDR3 DNA is TGTGCCAGCAGCTTACAGGGGGAGACCCAGTACTTC. Protein sequence: CASSLQGETQYF.

The chain recombines TRBV27 with TRBJ1-1, with D perhaps matching TRBD1 (5 bases). The CDR3 length is 14 residues. The V end was cut by 5 bases, the J end by 3 bases, with 13 bases between. Germline CDR1 reads MNHEY; CDR2 reads SMNVEV (reference sequence). CDR3 sequence reads: CASSQRRGDTEAFF. The CDR3 region has the DNA TGTGCCAGCAGTCAGAGAAGGGGTGACACTGAAGCTTTCTTT.

The V and J genes are TRBV30 and TRBJ1-5, with 8 nucleotides matching TRBD1. The CDR3 contains 12 residues. V shed 5 bases, J shed 7 bases, and the junction held 4 bases outside the gene matches. Germline CDR1 and CDR2: GTSNPN and SVGIG (reference sequence). As DNA, the CDR3 is TGTGCCTGGCGGACAGGGAAGCAGCCCCAGCATTTT. Amino acids: CAWRTGKQPQHF.

The rearrangement uses TRBV5-1 and TRBJ1-5; D possibly corresponds to TRBD1 (6 bases). V lost 0 bases, J lost 4 bases, and 11 bases lay in between. This CDR3 has 15 residues. Germline CDR1 is SGHRS and CDR2 is YFSETQ. The CDR3 spells CASSLGQVGNQPQHF. CDR3 DNA: TGCGCCAGCAGCTTGGGACAGGTCGGAAATCAGCCCCAGCATTTT.

A few counts support this clone. The chain employs TRBV7-9 and TRBJ2-1; the match to TRBD1 covers 7 bases. J lost 10 bases, V lost 0 bases, and 9 bases had no gene match. The CDR3 totals 15 residues. Germline V gene sequence: CDR1 SEHNR, CDR2 FQNEAQ (reference sequence). CDR3 protein: CASSLALTGVGEQFF. Written as DNA, the CDR3 is TGTGCCAGCAGCTTAGCGCTTACAGGGGTTGGGGAGCAGTTCTTC.

CDR3 DNA sequence: TGTGCCAGCAGCGTGGCCCTACCGGGACAACTGAACTATGGCTACACCTTC. Amino acids: CASSVALPGQLNYGYTF. The V call is TRBV9, the J call TRBJ1-2; a possible D gene is TRBD1 (6 bases). CDR3 length: 17 residues. V was shortened by 2 bases and J by 2 bases, with 19 bases between the two germline ends. Germline-derived CDR1 and CDR2 are SGDLS and YYNGEE.

This clone was found a few times. The gene calls are TRBV5-6 and TRBJ2-5; D perhaps matches TRBD1 (6 bases). This CDR3 is 15 amino acids long. V dropped 4 bases and J dropped 1 base, with 14 bases sitting between them. From germline, CDR1 is SGHDT and CDR2 YYEEEE. CDR3 protein: CASSDGGRAQETQYF. The CDR3 nucleotides read TGTGCCAGCAGCGATGGGGGCAGGGCCCAAGAGACCCAGTACTTC.

This chain connects TRBV6-6 to TRBJ1-1; D possibly corresponds to TRBD1 (5 bases). CDR1 MNHNY and CDR2 SVGAGI come from the germline V gene (reference sequence). V was shortened by 2 bases and J by 4 bases, with 11 bases between the two germline ends. The CDR3 extends over 14 amino acids. The CDR3 coding sequence is TGTGCCAGCAGTTACGCCGCGGGGGTCACTGAAGCTTTCTTT. As protein: CASSYAAGVTEAFF.

The J gene is TRBJ1-2, the V gene TRBV9; 9 positions agree with TRBD1. CDR3 length equals 14 residues. Germline CDR1 and CDR2: SGDLS and YYNGEE. V trimming: 4 bases; J trimming: 3 bases; junction bases outside the gene matches: 4. The CDR3 DNA reads as TGTGCCAGCAGCTTGGGACAGGGCTACTATGGCTACACCTTC. Its translation is CASSLGQGYYGYTF.

This clone was seen a handful of times. This chain links TRBV11-2 with TRBJ2-5; D gene ambiguous. The V end was cut by 3 bases, the J end by 6 bases, with 23 bases between. From germline, CDR1 is SGHAT and CDR2 FQNNGV. The CDR3 spans 17 residues. The CDR3 spells CASSFRTTARNEKTQYF. DNA of the CDR3: TGTGCCAGCAGCTTCCGAACAACGGCGCGGAACGAGAAGACCCAGTACTTC.

The chain uses TRBV7-3 and TRBJ2-7; possible D gene TRBD1, 7 bases. The CDR3 length is 16 residues. V dropped 5 bases and J dropped 2 bases, with 19 bases sitting between them. Germline CDR1 reads SGHTA; CDR2 reads FQGTGA. In DNA form, the CDR3 reads TGTGCCAGCAGCCCACAAGGGGGCGGGGCTCCCTACGAGCAGTACTTC. Translation gives CASSPQGGGAPYEQYF.

This clone was counted many times. This chain uses TRBV11-2 with TRBJ2-3, with D maybe TRBD2 (5 bases). Germline CDR1 SGHAT, CDR2 FQNNGV. V shed 3 bases and J shed 0 bases, with 13 bases lying between them. This CDR3 comprises 16 residues. The CDR3 loop reads CASSFRRSGSTDTQYF. As DNA, the CDR3 is TGTGCCAGCAGCTTCCGGAGAAGCGGTAGCACAGATACGCAGTATTTT.

The rearrangement uses TRBV15 and TRBJ2-5; 9 nucleotides align to TRBD1. Per the germline V gene, CDR1 is LNHNV and CDR2 is YYDKDF (reference sequence). The CDR3 extends over 15 amino acids. V dropped 1 base and J dropped 6; count of bases not matched to a gene: 6. CDR3 in amino acids: CATSRADRGVKTQYF. The CDR3 bases are TGTGCCACCAGCAGAGCGGACAGGGGAGTGAAGACCCAGTACTTC.

About this clone: Other DNA sequences in this sample translate to the same CDR3. The chain employs TRBV19 and TRBJ1-1, with 9 bases fitting TRBD1. This CDR3 is 15 amino acids long. CDR1 and CDR2 from the germline V gene are LNHDA and SQIVND (reference sequence). The V segment lost 3 bases and the J segment 0 bases; nucleotides outside the gene matches: 2. CDR3 in DNA: TGTGCCAGTAGTATCGGGACAGGGATGAACACTGAAGCTTTCTTT. Translation gives CASSIGTGMNTEAFF.

This chain joins TRBV29-1 and TRBJ1-4; 9 bases align to TRBD1. CDR1 and CDR2 from the germline V gene are SQVTM and ANQGSEA. CDR3 length: 12 residues. With 6 bases clipped from V and 8 bases from J, the junction kept 4 bases outside the gene matches. The CDR3 region has the DNA TGCAGCGTAGAACAGGGGGCGGAAAAACTGTTTTTT. Protein sequence: CSVEQGAEKLFF.

In its sample, this clone was seen a few times. V usage is TRBV2 and J usage is TRBJ1-6; TRBD1 aligns across 8 bases. J lost 8 bases, V lost 5 bases, and 8 bases had no gene match. The CDR3 runs to 15 residues. CDR1 is SNHLY, CDR2 FYNNEI, per germline. Here the CDR3 DNA reads TGTGCCAGCAGTCGGACAGGGTTTGAGGATTCACCCCTCCACTTT. Amino acids: CASSRTGFEDSPLHF.

This clone showed up just once. The CDR3 region is CASSPQGADGYTF. CDR3 nucleotides: TGTGCCAGCAGTCCACAGGGGGCAGACGGCTACACCTTC. This chain joins TRBV6-1 and TRBJ1-2, with 9 positions matching TRBD1. V lost 5 bases to trimming and J lost 8 bases; unmatched junction nucleotides: 6. The germline V gene has CDR1 MNHNS and CDR2 SASEGT. The CDR3 has 13 residues.

The chain is built from TRBV9 and TRBJ2-1; TRBD2 matches at 7 bases. The V gene's germline CDR1 is SGDLS and CDR2 YYNGEE. V dropped 3 bases and J dropped 9; count of bases not matched to a gene: 6. The CDR3 covers 13 residues. CDR3 DNA sequence: TGTGCCAGCAGCGAGGGAGGGGTGGGTGAGCAGTTCTTC. Its translation is CASSEGGVGEQFF.

The chain couples TRBV5-8 to TRBJ1-1; D may be TRBD1 (5 bases). Trimming removed 0 bases at V and 4 bases at J, with 13 bases between. From germline, CDR1 is SGHTS and CDR2 YDEGEE. This CDR3 contains 15 residues. The CDR3 here is CASSLGGGLSTEAFF. The CDR3 nucleotides read TGTGCCAGCAGCTTGGGGGGGGGATTGAGCACTGAAGCTTTCTTT.

CDR3 protein: CASSLQEGNQPQHF. The DNA of the CDR3 is TGTGCCAGCAGTTTACAAGAGGGCAATCAGCCCCAGCATTTT. The gene calls are TRBV27 and TRBJ1-5; D gene unclear. The V gene's germline CDR1 is MNHEY and CDR2 SMNVEV (reference sequence). The CDR3 loop spans 14 amino acids. Trimming cost V 2 bases and J 2 bases, with 7 bases left between them.

CDR3 bases: TGTGCCAGCAGTGCCCCGGGGGGGAATCGGAATTCACCCCTCCACTTT. Encoded protein: CASSAPGGNRNSPLHF. The V call is TRBV25-1, the J call TRBJ1-6; D perhaps matches TRBD1 (5 bases). The CDR3 sequence is 16 residues long. V lost 4 bases to trimming and J lost 7 bases, with 17 bases between them. Per the germline V gene, CDR1 is MGHDK and CDR2 is SYGVNS.

This clone occurred once. This sequence joins TRBV7-3 and TRBJ2-5; no firm D call. Germline CDR1 SGHTA, CDR2 FQGTGA. The CDR3 is 13 amino acids. Deletions cut 1 base from V and 1 base from J, with 4 bases between. CDR3 nucleotide sequence: TGTGCCAGCAGCTTAAATAGCCAAGAGACCCAGTACTTC. This translates into CASSLNSQETQYF.

This chain connects TRBV5-1 to TRBJ1-5; 8 positions agree with TRBD1. With 3 bases clipped from V and 6 bases from J, the junction kept 5 bases outside the gene matches. This CDR3 spans 14 amino acids. Looked up from germline, CDR1 is SGHRS and CDR2 is YFSETQ. CDR3 DNA: TGCGCCAGCAGCTCAGGGGACAGGTTTCAGCCCCAGCATTTT. The encoded protein is CASSSGDRFQPQHF.

This clone was detected only once. The chain carries TRBV7-8 and TRBJ2-3; tentatively, D is TRBD2 (5 bases). The V gene's germline CDR1 is SGHVS and CDR2 FQNEAQ. This CDR3 has 16 residues. V was trimmed by 1 base and J by 1 base, leaving 12 bases between them. For the CDR3, the DNA is TGTGCCAGCAGCTTAGAGACGGGATGGGGCACAGATACGCAGTATTTT. Translated, it gives CASSLETGWGTDTQYF.

This clone occurred once. This rearrangement joins TRBV5-1 to TRBJ2-7; 8 bases map to TRBD1. Germline CDR1 SGHRS, CDR2 YFSETQ. J lost 0 bases, V lost 2 bases, and 7 bases had no gene match. This CDR3 comprises 16 residues. The CDR3 nucleotides read TGCGCCAGCAGCTTACACCGGGACAGGAGCTCCTACGAGCAGTACTTC. Translated: CASSLHRDRSSYEQYF.

This sequence joins TRBV18 and TRBJ1-6, with D possibly matching TRBD1 (5 bases). This CDR3 has 17 amino acids. Trimming stripped 3 bases from V and 6 bases from J, with 18 bases between. The germline CDR1 and CDR2 sequences are KGHSH and LQKENI. CDR3 sequence: CASSPSQARRANSPLHF. In nucleotides, the CDR3 is TGTGCCAGCTCACCTTCACAGGCACGTAGGGCTAATTCACCCCTCCACTTT.